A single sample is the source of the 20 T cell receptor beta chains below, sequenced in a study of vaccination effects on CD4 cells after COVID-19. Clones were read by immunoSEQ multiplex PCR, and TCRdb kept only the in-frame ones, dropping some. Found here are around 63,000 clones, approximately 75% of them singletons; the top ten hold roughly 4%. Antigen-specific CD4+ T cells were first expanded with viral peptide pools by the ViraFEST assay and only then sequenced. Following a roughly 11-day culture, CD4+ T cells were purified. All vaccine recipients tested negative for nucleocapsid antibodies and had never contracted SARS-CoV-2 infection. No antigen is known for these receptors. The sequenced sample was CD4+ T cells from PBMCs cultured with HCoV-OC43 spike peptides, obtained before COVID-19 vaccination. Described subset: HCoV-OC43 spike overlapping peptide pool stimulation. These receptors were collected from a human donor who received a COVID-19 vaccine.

CDR3 DNA: TGTGCCAGCAGCGTGGGGACAGTCTCTGGAAACACCATATATTTT. Amino acids: CASSVGTVSGNTIYF. The chain joins TRBV9 to TRBJ1-3; 7 bases map to TRBD1. The CDR3 length is 15 residues. Germline V lookup: CDR1 SGDLS, CDR2 YYNGEE. Trimming cost V 2 bases and J 0 bases; bases outside gene matches: 2.

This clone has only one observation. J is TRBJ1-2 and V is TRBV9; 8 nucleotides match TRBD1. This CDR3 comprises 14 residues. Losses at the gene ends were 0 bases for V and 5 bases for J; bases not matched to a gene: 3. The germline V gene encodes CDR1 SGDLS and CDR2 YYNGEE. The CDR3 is CASSVDQGAYGYTF. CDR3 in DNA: TGTGCCAGCAGCGTAGATCAGGGGGCGTATGGCTACACCTTC.

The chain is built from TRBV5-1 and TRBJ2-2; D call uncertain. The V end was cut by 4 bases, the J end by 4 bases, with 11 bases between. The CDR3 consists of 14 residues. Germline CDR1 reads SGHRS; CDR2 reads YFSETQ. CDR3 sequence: CASSIVTATGELFF. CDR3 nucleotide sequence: TGCGCCAGCAGCATAGTTACAGCCACCGGGGAGCTGTTTTTT.

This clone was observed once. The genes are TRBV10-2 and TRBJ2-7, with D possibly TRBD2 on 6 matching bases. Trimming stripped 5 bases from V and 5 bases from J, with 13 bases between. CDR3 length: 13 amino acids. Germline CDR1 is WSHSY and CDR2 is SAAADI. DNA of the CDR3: TGCGCCAGCAGTTCGGGGGAGGTCCACGAGCAGTACGTC. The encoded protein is CASSSGEVHEQYV.

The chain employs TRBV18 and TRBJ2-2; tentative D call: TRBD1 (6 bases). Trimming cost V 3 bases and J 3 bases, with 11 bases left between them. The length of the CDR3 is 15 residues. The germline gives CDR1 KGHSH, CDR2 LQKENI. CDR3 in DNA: TGTGCCAGCTCACCCAGACAGGAGTACACCGGGGAGCTGTTTTTT. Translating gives CASSPRQEYTGELFF.

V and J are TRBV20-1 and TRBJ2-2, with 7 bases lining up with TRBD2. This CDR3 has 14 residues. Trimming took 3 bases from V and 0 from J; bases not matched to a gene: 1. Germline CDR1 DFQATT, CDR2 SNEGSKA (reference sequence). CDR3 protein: CSASAGANTGELFF. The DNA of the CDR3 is TGCAGTGCTAGTGCGGGGGCGAACACCGGGGAGCTGTTTTTT.

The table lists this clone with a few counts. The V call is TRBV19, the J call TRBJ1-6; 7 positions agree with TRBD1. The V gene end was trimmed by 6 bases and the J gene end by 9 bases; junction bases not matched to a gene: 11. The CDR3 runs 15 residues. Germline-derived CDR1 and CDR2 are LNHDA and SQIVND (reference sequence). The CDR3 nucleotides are TGTGCCAGTAGCGCTTCCGGGACAGTAAGTTCACCCCTCCACTTT. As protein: CASSASGTVSSPLHF.

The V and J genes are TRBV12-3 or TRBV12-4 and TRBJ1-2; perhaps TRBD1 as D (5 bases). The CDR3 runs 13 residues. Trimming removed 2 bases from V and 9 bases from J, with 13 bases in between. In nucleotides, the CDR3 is TGTGCCAGCAGTTTACGGGGGACTCGGAGCTACACCTTC. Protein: CASSLRGTRSYTF.

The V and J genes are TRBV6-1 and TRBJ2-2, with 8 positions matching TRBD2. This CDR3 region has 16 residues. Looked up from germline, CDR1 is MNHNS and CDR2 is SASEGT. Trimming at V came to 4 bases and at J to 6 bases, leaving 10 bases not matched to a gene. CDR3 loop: CASSGPGTSHAGELFF. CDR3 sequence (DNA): TGTGCCAGCAGTGGCCCGGGGACTAGTCACGCCGGGGAGCTGTTTTTT.

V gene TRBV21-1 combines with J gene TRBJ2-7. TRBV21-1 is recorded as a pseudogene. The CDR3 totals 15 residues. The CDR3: CASRGVTVSSYEQYV. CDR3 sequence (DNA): TGTGCCAGCAGGGGGGTTACAGTGAGCTCCTACGAGCAGTACGTC.

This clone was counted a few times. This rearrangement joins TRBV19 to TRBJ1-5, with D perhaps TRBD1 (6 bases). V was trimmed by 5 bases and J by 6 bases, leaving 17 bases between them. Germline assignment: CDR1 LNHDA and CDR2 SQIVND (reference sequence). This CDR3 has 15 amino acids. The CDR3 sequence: CASSPPQGRPQPQHF. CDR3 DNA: TGTGCCAGTAGTCCACCACAGGGCAGGCCTCAGCCCCAGCATTTT.

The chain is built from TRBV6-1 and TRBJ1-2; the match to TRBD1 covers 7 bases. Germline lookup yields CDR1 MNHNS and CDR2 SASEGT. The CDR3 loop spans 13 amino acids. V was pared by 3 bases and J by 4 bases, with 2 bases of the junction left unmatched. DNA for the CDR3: TGTGCCAGCAGTGAGACAGGGACCTATGGCTACACCTTC. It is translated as CASSETGTYGYTF.

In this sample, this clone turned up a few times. CDR3 residues: CASSPTKRGGDTGELFF. The CDR3 DNA is TGTGCCAGCAGCCCTACTAAGCGGGGGGGCGACACCGGGGAGCTGTTTTTT. The rearrangement joins TRBV6-2 or TRBV6-3 to TRBJ2-2, with 10 bases lining up with TRBD2. This CDR3 has 17 amino acids. CDR1 and CDR2 from the germline V gene are MNHEY and SVGEGT. Losses at the gene ends were 6 bases for V and 3 bases for J; bases not matched to a gene: 10.

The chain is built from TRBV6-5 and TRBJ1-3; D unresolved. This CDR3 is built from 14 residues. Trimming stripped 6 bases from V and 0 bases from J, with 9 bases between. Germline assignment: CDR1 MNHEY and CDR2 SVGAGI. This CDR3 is CASRAELSGNTIYF. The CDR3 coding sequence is TGTGCCAGCAGGGCCGAACTCTCTGGAAACACCATATATTTT.

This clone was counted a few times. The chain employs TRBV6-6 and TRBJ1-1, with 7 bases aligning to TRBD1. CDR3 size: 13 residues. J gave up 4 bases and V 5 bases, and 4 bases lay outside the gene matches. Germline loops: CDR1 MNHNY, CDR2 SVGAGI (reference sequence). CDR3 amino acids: CASSRQGATEAFF. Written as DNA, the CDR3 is TGTGCCAGCAGTCGACAGGGAGCCACTGAAGCTTTCTTT.

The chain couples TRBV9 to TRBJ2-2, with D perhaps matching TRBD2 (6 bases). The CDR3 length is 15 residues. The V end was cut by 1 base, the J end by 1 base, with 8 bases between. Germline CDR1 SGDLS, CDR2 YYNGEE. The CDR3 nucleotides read TGTGCCAGCAGCGTAAGGGGAGGGAACACCGGGGAGCTGTTTTTT. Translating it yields CASSVRGGNTGELFF.

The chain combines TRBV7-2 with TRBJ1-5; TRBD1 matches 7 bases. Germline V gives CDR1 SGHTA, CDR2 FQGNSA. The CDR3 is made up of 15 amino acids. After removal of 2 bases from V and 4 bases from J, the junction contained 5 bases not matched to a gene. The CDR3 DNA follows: TGTGCCAGCAGCTTAACAGGGGAGGGGAATCAGCCCCAGCATTTT. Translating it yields CASSLTGEGNQPQHF.

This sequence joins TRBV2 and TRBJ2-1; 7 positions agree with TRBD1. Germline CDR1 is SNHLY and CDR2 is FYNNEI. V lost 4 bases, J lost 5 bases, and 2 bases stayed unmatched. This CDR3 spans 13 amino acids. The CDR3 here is CASSGTGNNEQFF. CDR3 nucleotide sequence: TGTGCCAGCAGTGGGACAGGAAACAATGAGCAGTTCTTC. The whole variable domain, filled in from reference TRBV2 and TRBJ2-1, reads EPEVTQTPSHQVTQMGQEVILRCVPISNHLYFYWYRQILGQKVEFLVSFYNNEISEKSEIFDDQFSVERPDGSNFTLKIRSTKLEDSAMYFCASSGTGNNEQFFGPGTRLTVL.

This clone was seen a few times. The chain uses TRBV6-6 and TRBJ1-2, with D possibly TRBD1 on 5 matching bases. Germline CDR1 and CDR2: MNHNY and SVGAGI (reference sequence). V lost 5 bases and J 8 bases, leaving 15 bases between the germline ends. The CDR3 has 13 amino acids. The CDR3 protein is CASSIGTGGGYTF. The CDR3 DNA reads TGTGCCAGCAGTATCGGGACGGGGGGAGGCTACACCTTC.

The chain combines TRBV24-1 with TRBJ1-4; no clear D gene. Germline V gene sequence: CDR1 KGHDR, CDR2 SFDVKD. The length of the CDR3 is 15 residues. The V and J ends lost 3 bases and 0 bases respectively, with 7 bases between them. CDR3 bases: TGTGCCACCAGTGATGGAGCAGCAACTAATGAAAAACTGTTTTTT. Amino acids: CATSDGAATNEKLFF.